This T cell receptor (beta chain) was captured in a study of CXCR4 blockade with PD-1 therapy in pancreatic cancer (dated 2019 in TCRdb). Background on the whole study: Multiplex immunohistochemistry and TCRbeta immunosequencing of resected pancreatic ductal adenocarcinoma were combined in the study with ex vivo slice culture in which PD-1 and CXCR4 blockade were tested. To assess intratumoral heterogeneity, two geographically distinct regions from each of five or six tumors were TCR-sequenced. Overall study results and their limits: Although tumors showed clonal expansion, with a mean productive clonality of approximately 0.15 compared with approximately 0.05 in healthy blood, clonality was not correlated with survival. A strong correlation was found between amino acid clone frequency and the number of distinct nucleotide rearrangements encoding each amino acid clone, suggesting convergent selection by common tumor antigens. Only TCRbeta chains were sequenced, so true antigen-specificity overlap of convergent dominant clones remained unconfirmed pending paired alpha-beta single-cell sequencing.

V is cut back by 3 bases and J by 0 bases, with 5 bases in the junction unmatched. CDR1 and CDR2, looked up from the germline V gene (reference sequence), are LNHDA and SQIVND. The CDR3 numbers 17 residues from cysteine through phenylalanine. Only the CDR3 DNA stays, 51 bases, in frame from base 1. The patients who supplied the archived tumor blocks had received no neoadjuvant therapy before resection. In the preserved-tissue arm of the study, some 30 surgical resection samples from about 22 previously untreated pancreatic ductal adenocarcinoma patients were used. DNA for the resection arm was extracted from ten 5-micron curls of FFPE tumor lying next to the multiplex immunohistochemistry slide. A word on this clone: This receptor's antigen is unknown. No quality values exist for individual bases; no much larger clone is one base distant.

Using the immunoSEQ Assay at Adaptive Biotechnologies, the researchers immunosequenced TCRbeta CDR3 regions from the extracted DNA. Processing in the source paper ran as follows. To measure the absolute abundance of each unique TCRbeta CDR3, the sequences were collapsed and filtered. Clonality was calculated as 1 minus Pielou's evenness, using only productive in-frame rearrangements. Regional overlap tracked the top 100 nucleotide rearrangements across paired samples, with Morisita index comparing paired versus unrelated samples. The immunoSEQ Rearrangement Details tool was used to assess convergence of nucleotide rearrangements onto identical amino acid sequences. Held by TCRdb, this immuneACCESS table contains in-frame sequences only and omits some clones. Under half of the omission traces to an unresolved V gene where checked; the cause of the rest is unknown. The D gene and trimming were derived from the DNA, and the V and J assignments and clone size from that table. This sample lists 4,000 to 6,000 clones; approximately 48% were detected once. More than 8% of the sample goes to the ten largest clones.

The sequencing sample was made of tumor tissue. Rearrangement joined TRBV19 to TRBJ2-4; the junction holds 10 bases that match TRBD1. This TCR was recovered from a human donor with pancreatic ductal adenocarcinoma. The base sequence is TGTGCCAGTAGTATTAGGGACAGGGGTCTAGCCAAAAACATTCAGTACTTC. It translates as CASSIRDRGLAKNIQYF.